This TCR beta chain is drawn from a study of cytomegalovirus exposure and HLA in healthy donors. Whole-study results and caveats: Sequencing probably produced one cluster of sequence variants that were highly shared.

In this sample, this clone turned up once. As yet, its antigen is unknown. Other nucleotide sequences from this sample produce the same CDR3. Germline loops: CDR1 LNHDA, CDR2 SQIVND (reference sequence). This CDR3 spans 13 amino acids. The germline V and J ends were trimmed by 3 bases and 0 bases, with 6 bases remaining between them. PCR was performed using 60 Vbeta and 13 Jbeta primers. TCRdb's table, derived via immunoSEQ multiplex PCR, lists solely in-frame clones and lacks some. Of some 110,000 clones listed, approximately 69% are singletons. The clonotype was recovered from a woman between 50 and 59 years old in good health and CMV-seropositive. The sequenced material came from PBMCs. The chain has TRBV19 and TRBJ2-7, with D perhaps matching TRBD2 (6 bases). Written as DNA, the CDR3 is TGTGCCAGTAGTATCGGGAGCTCCTACGAGCAGTACTTC. Protein product: CASSIGSSYEQYF.